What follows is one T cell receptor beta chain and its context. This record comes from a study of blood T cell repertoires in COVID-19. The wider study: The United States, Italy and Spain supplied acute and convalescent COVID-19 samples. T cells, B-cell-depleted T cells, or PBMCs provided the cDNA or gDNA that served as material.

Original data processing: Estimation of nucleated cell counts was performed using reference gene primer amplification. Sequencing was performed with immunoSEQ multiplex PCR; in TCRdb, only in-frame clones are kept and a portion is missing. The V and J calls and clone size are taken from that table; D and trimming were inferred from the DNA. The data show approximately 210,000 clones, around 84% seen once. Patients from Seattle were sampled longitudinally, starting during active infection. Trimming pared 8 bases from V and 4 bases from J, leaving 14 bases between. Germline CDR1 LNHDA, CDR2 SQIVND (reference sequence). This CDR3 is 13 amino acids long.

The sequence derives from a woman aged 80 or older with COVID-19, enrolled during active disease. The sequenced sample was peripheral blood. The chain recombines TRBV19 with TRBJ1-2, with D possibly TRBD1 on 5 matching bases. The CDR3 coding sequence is TGTGCCAGTCTCGCGGAAAGGGGCTATGGCTACACCTTC. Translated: CASLAERGYGYTF.